This T cell receptor beta chain was captured by sequencing in a study of long-term antiretroviral therapy in people with HIV. Germline V lookup: CDR1 MDHEN, CDR2 SYDVKM. V was trimmed by 3 bases and J by 6 bases, leaving 5 bases between them. The CDR3 contains 12 residues. This clone turned up a few times. The assay used was immunoSEQ (version v3.0), run at survey level. Profiling relied on immunoSEQ multiplex PCR, and the TCRdb table lists in-frame clones only, not all of them. Among 20,000 to 25,000 clones listed, more than 70% were seen once. Sequencing was performed on unsorted PBMCs, taken at the start of antiretroviral therapy. The chain employs TRBV28 and TRBJ2-2; no clear D. The receptor was isolated from a man aged 50 to 59 with HIV. The CDR3 region has the DNA TGTGCCAGCAGTTTTCATGCCGGGGAGCTGTTTTTT. This gives the protein CASSFHAGELFF.